The 18 T cell receptor beta chains in this list originate from one sample, sequenced in a study of cytotoxic CD8 clonotypes in ibrutinib-treated CLL. Sequencing used immunoSEQ multiplex PCR; TCRdb keeps in-frame clones, though not all of them. Here the sample spans around 160,000 clones, about four fifths being singletons. Specimen: PBMCs, collected after 12 months of ibrutinib treatment. These receptor sequences come from a human donor with chronic lymphocytic leukemia.

The V and J genes are TRBV5-8 and TRBJ1-5; D uncertain. The CDR3 totals 17 residues. CDR1 is SGHTS and CDR2 is YDEGEE in the germline V gene. V gave up 0 bases and J gave up 3 bases, with 16 bases separating them. CDR3 nucleotides: TGTGCCAGCAGCTTGGCATTCGGGCCTCAACCCAATCAGCCCCAGCATTTT. Amino acids: CASSLAFGPQPNQPQHF. The full variable domain, with the rest looked up from reference TRBV5-8 and TRBJ1-5, is EAGVTQSPTHLIKTRGQQATLRCSPISGHTSVYWYQQALGLGLQFLLWYDEGEERNRGNFPPRFSGRQFPNYSSELNVNALELEDSALYLCASSLAFGPQPNQPQHFGDGTRLSIL.

This clone was found once. The chain has TRBV30 and TRBJ2-3; the D call may be TRBD1 or TRBD2 (5 bases each). Trimming pared 1 base from V and 3 bases from J, leaving 5 bases between. The CDR3 has 12 amino acids. Germline V CDR1 and CDR2: GTSNPN, SVGIG (reference sequence). This CDR3 is CAWSGGTDTQYF. CDR3 DNA sequence: TGTGCCTGGAGTGGGGGGACAGATACGCAGTATTTT.

The gene calls are TRBV7-2 and TRBJ2-7; D not resolved. Trimming removed 5 bases from V and 2 bases from J, with 16 bases in between. Germline V gene data show CDR1 as SGHTA and CDR2 as FQGNSA. CDR3 length: 15 amino acids. The CDR3 loop is CASSPQDGWTYEQYF. The DNA for the CDR3 is TGTGCCAGCAGCCCTCAGGACGGTTGGACCTACGAGCAGTACTTC.

The chain combines TRBV11-2 with TRBJ1-5; D gene uncertain. The CDR3 extends over 14 amino acids. CDR1 and CDR2 (germline): SGHAT, FQNNGV. V dropped 5 bases and J dropped 3 bases, with 11 bases sitting between them. The CDR3 bases are TGTGCCAGCAGCCCGGCGGGAGACAATCAGCCCCAGCATTTT. This translates into CASSPAGDNQPQHF.

This rearrangement joins TRBV28 to TRBJ2-7; TRBD1 agrees at 9 bases. The germline gives CDR1 MDHEN, CDR2 SYDVKM. This CDR3 comprises 15 residues. Trimming at V came to 5 bases and at J to 7 bases, leaving 12 bases not matched to a gene. The CDR3 DNA reads as TGTGCCAGCAGTCTACGGGGGACAGGGTCGAGAGAGCAGTACTTC. Encoded protein: CASSLRGTGSREQYF.

The rearrangement joins TRBV28 to TRBJ2-7; TRBD2 agrees at 14 bases. The CDR3 spans 15 residues. Trimming removed 5 bases from V and 1 base from J; junction bases left unmatched: 1. Germline CDR1 is MDHEN and CDR2 is SYDVKM. The CDR3 DNA reads as TGTGCCAGCAGTAGACTAGCGGGAGGGTCCTACGAGCAGTACTTC. Its protein is CASSRLAGGSYEQYF.

This rearrangement joins TRBV7-9 to TRBJ1-1; D is perhaps TRBD1 (6 bases). V gave up 2 bases and J gave up 0 bases, with 10 bases separating them. CDR3 size: 15 residues. Germline V gene lookup returns CDR1 SEHNR and CDR2 FQNEAQ (reference sequence). As DNA, the CDR3 is TGTGCCAGCAGCTTAATGGGGGCGGTGAACACTGAAGCTTTCTTT. Translated, it gives CASSLMGAVNTEAFF.

The gene calls are TRBV7-8 and TRBJ2-7, with no clear D. The V gene's germline CDR1 is SGHVS and CDR2 FQNEAQ. CDR3 length: 14 residues. V shed 1 base and J shed 0 bases, with 7 bases lying between them. The CDR3 region is CASSLDPTSYEQYF. In DNA, the CDR3 is TGTGCCAGCAGCTTAGATCCTACCTCCTACGAGCAGTACTTC.

This clone has a single count. The genes are TRBV6-1 and TRBJ2-2; D remains ambiguous. This CDR3 is built from 15 residues. Germline V gene sequence: CDR1 MNHNS, CDR2 SASEGT. The ends were cut back, 4 bases at V and 1 base at J, with 10 bases in the middle. For the CDR3, the DNA is TGTGCCAGCAGTGCCCCTCTACAGAACACCGGGGAGCTGTTTTTT. It codes for CASSAPLQNTGELFF.

This clone turned up a few times. V usage is TRBV4-2 and J usage is TRBJ1-1, with D unresolved. The CDR3 covers 17 residues. From germline, CDR1 is LGHNA and CDR2 YNFKEQ. V was pared by 4 bases and J by 6 bases, with 24 bases between. The CDR3 DNA reads as TGTGCCAGCAGCCCGGGTGAACTCCGGACTCTGGGGTCTGAAGCTTTCTTT. It yields the protein CASSPGELRTLGSEAFF.

The V call is TRBV7-9, the J call TRBJ2-7; 12 nucleotides line up with TRBD2. The CDR3 is 15 amino acids. The germline V gene encodes CDR1 SEHNR and CDR2 FQNEAQ (reference sequence). Trimming cost V 2 bases and J 7 bases; bases outside gene matches: 6. The CDR3 loop reads CASSLTLAGGIEQYF. The CDR3 nucleotides are TGTGCCAGCAGCTTAACCCTAGCGGGAGGGATAGAGCAGTACTTC.

V gene TRBV10-3 combines with J gene TRBJ1-1, with D possibly TRBD1 on 5 matching bases. Germline CDR1 and CDR2: ENHRY and SYGVKD. This CDR3 spans 13 amino acids. Deletions cut 3 bases from V and 4 bases from J, with 9 bases between. The chain's CDR3 is CAISDQGTTEAFF. The CDR3 region has the DNA TGTGCCATCAGTGATCAGGGTACCACTGAAGCTTTCTTT.

The CDR3, as DNA: TGCGCCAGCAGCACGGGACTAGCGGGACCGTACCAAGAGACCCAGTACTTC. The encoded protein is CASSTGLAGPYQETQYF. The chain is built from TRBV5-1 and TRBJ2-5; 13 positions agree with TRBD2. The germline V gene has CDR1 SGHRS and CDR2 YFSETQ. With 4 bases clipped from V and 0 bases from J, the junction kept 6 bases outside the gene matches. CDR3 length equals 17 residues.

This clone has a single count. The gene calls are TRBV6-1 and TRBJ1-2; 7 nucleotides line up with TRBD1. The CDR3 totals 14 residues. Germline V CDR1 and CDR2: MNHNS, SASEGT. With V trimmed by 7 bases and J by 5 bases, 10 bases remained unmatched. CDR3 in DNA: TGTGCCAGCACCTGGACAGGAGTCATTTATGGCTACACCTTC. Translation: CASTWTGVIYGYTF.

The gene calls are TRBV28 and TRBJ1-2; TRBD1 agrees at 7 bases. V trimming: 2 bases; J trimming: 5 bases; junction bases outside the gene matches: 8. CDR3 length equals 15 residues. Germline V gene sequence: CDR1 MDHEN, CDR2 SYDVKM. The CDR3 coding sequence is TGTGCCAGCAGTTTACCACAGAGGGGGCGTTATGGCTACACCTTC. It translates to CASSLPQRGRYGYTF.

The chain couples TRBV6-6 to TRBJ2-3, with D tentatively TRBD1 or TRBD2 (5 bases each). CDR1 is MNHNY, CDR2 SVGAGI, per germline (reference sequence). V was trimmed by 2 bases and J by 4 bases, leaving 10 bases between them. The CDR3 extends over 14 amino acids. CDR3 bases: TGTGCCAGCAGTTACATGGGGGAGCCAGATACGCAGTATTTT. Protein: CASSYMGEPDTQYF.

In its sample, this clone was seen once. The rearrangement joins TRBV18 to TRBJ2-1; the D is unclear. The CDR3 runs to 14 residues. V dropped 0 bases and J dropped 7 bases, with 10 bases sitting between them. Per the germline V gene, CDR1 is KGHSH and CDR2 is LQKENI. The DNA for the CDR3 is TGTGCCAGCTCACCACCGTACCCTTTGAATGAGCAGTTCTTC. Amino acid sequence: CASSPPYPLNEQFF.

This clone was detected a few times. This chain connects TRBV5-1 to TRBJ1-6; the D is unclear. Germline loops: CDR1 SGHRS, CDR2 YFSETQ. Deletions cut 5 bases from V and 8 bases from J, with 11 bases between. CDR3 length: 13 amino acids. CDR3: CASRGSGDSPLHF. CDR3 nucleotide sequence: TGCGCCAGCAGGGGTTCAGGTGATTCACCCCTCCACTTT.